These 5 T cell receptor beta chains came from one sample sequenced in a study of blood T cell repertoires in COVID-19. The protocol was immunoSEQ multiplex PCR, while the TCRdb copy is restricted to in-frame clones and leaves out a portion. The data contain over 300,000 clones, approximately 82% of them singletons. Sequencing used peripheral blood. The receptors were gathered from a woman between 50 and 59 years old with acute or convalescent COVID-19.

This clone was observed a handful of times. The CDR3 DNA follows: TGCAGCGTTGTCATGCCCCGCTCGGGCACCGGGGAGCTGTTTTTT. Encoded protein: CSVVMPRSGTGELFF. This chain links TRBV29-1 with TRBJ2-2; D gene uncertain. Per germline, CDR1 SQVTM and CDR2 ANQGSEA. With 4 bases removed from V and 4 bases from J, the gap between germline ends came to 16 bases. The CDR3 consists of 15 residues.

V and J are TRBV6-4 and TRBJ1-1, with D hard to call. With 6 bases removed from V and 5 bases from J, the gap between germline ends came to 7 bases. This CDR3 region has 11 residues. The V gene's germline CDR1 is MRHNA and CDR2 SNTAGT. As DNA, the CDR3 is TGTGCCAGCAGGGGAGGGACTGAAGCTTTCTTT. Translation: CASRGGTEAFF.

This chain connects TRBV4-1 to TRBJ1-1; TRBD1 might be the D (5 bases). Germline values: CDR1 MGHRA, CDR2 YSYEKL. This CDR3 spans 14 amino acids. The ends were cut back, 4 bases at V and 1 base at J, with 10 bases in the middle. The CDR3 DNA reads TGCGCCAGCAGCCGGATCACAGGGAACACTGAAGCTTTCTTT. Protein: CASSRITGNTEAFF.

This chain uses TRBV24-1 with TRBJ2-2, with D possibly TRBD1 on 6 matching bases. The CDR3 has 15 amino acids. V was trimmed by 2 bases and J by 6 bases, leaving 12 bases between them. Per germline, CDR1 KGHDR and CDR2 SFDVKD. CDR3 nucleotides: TGTGCCACCAGTGATTCCCGTTACAGGGCCGGGGAGCTGTTTTTT. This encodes CATSDSRYRAGELFF.

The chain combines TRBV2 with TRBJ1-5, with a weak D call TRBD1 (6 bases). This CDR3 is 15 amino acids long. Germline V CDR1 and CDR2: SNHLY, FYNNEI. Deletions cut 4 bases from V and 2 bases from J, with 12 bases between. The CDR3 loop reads CASSGGGFGNQPQHF. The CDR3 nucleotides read TGTGCCAGCAGTGGAGGGGGTTTCGGCAATCAGCCCCAGCATTTT.